These 26 T cell receptor beta chains were all obtained from the same sample, sequenced in a study of shared clonotypes between healthy human individuals. Selected positively for CCR7 and CD45RO-negative, naive CD8 cells excluded terminally differentiated effector memory CD45RA+ cells. The table came from immunoSEQ multiplex PCR; TCRdb's copy has only in-frame clones and leaves some out. The table lists roughly 2.1 million clones, about 93% of them singletons, with roughly 1.8% in the top ten. The sample comprised naive CD8+ T cells from PBMCs. All receptors come from a young man in good health. Some clones in this sample may be carry-over from other donors' samples.

This chain connects TRBV15 to TRBJ2-3; 13 bases align to TRBD2. The junction had 8 bases not matched to a gene; V was cut back by 5 bases and J by 6 bases. Germline CDR1 LNHNV, CDR2 YYDKDF (reference sequence). This CDR3 is 16 amino acids long. The CDR3 is CATSGKLAGGFDTQYF. DNA for the CDR3: TGTGCCACCAGCGGGAAACTAGCGGGAGGGTTCGATACGCAGTATTTT. Based on the CDR3 plus reference TRBV15 and TRBJ2-3, the full variable domain is DAMVIQNPRYQVTQFGKPVTLSCSQTLNHNVMYWYQQKSSQAPKLLFHYYDKDFNNEADTPDNFQSRRPNTSFCFLDIRSPGLGDTAMYLCATSGKLAGGFDTQYFGPGTRLTVL.

This rearrangement joins TRBV27 to TRBJ2-2; no clear D. The germline V gene encodes CDR1 MNHEY and CDR2 SMNVEV (reference sequence). The CDR3 consists of 13 residues. Trimming shortened V by 6 bases and J by 2 bases, and 7 bases separated the two germline ends. CDR3 region: CASRTTNTGELFF. CDR3 bases: TGTGCCAGCAGGACAACCAACACCGGGGAGCTGTTTTTT.

The chain joins TRBV6-5 to TRBJ1-1; D might be TRBD1 (6 bases). The length of the CDR3 is 13 residues. Trimming pared 8 bases from V and 2 bases from J, leaving 12 bases between. The germline gives CDR1 MNHEY, CDR2 SVGAGI. Here the CDR3 DNA reads TGTGCCAGCTTCCGGACAGCTAACACTGAAGCTTTCTTT. It specifies CASFRTANTEAFF.

The chain is built from TRBV5-1 and TRBJ2-7; D possibly corresponds to TRBD2 (5 bases). Germline-derived CDR1 and CDR2 are SGHRS and YFSETQ. Trimming took 4 bases from V and 2 from J, leaving 10 bases between them. The length of the CDR3 is 13 residues. The CDR3 DNA sequence: TGCGCCAGCAGCCCCGAGGAGGCCTACGAGCAGTACTTC. Translation: CASSPEEAYEQYF.

The gene calls are TRBV9 and TRBJ2-1; 9 bases match TRBD2. The V segment lost 0 bases and the J segment 1 base; nucleotides outside the gene matches: 14. The V gene's germline CDR1 is SGDLS and CDR2 YYNGEE. The CDR3 spans 20 residues. This CDR3 reads CASSVAHRREGLKSYNEQFF. CDR3 sequence (DNA): TGTGCCAGCAGCGTAGCTCATCGGCGGGAGGGCCTTAAGTCCTACAATGAGCAGTTCTTC.

The table lists this clone with a count of one. The rearrangement links TRBV7-3 to TRBJ1-1, with 8 bases matching TRBD1. The CDR3 spans 15 residues. Germline-derived CDR1 and CDR2 are SGHTA and FQGTGA. V trimming: 1 base; J trimming: 5 bases; junction bases outside the gene matches: 6. The CDR3 nucleotides read TGTGCCAGCAGCTTAAGTGACAGGGGAGGTACTGAAGCTTTCTTT. Its translation is CASSLSDRGGTEAFF.

The J gene is TRBJ2-7, the V gene TRBV19; TRBD2 agrees at 9 bases. J gave up 2 bases and V 6 bases, and 5 bases lay outside the gene matches. The CDR3 runs 14 residues. Germline V gene sequence: CDR1 LNHDA, CDR2 SQIVND (reference sequence). Here the CDR3 reads CASSPTSGPYEQYF. The CDR3, as DNA: TGTGCCAGTAGCCCGACTAGCGGACCCTACGAGCAGTACTTC. Based on the CDR3 plus reference TRBV19 and TRBJ2-7, the full variable domain is DGGITQSPKYLFRKEGQNVTLSCEQNLNHDAMYWYRQDPGQGLRLIYYSQIVNDFQKGDIAEGYSVSREKKESFPLTVTSAQKNPTAFYLCASSPTSGPYEQYFGPGTRLTVT.

The chain joins TRBV28 to TRBJ1-3, with D uncertain. Per the germline V gene, CDR1 is MDHEN and CDR2 is SYDVKM. The CDR3 runs 16 residues. Trimming pared 3 bases from V and 0 bases from J, leaving 12 bases between. The CDR3: CASSFPQRSSGNTIYF. The CDR3 coding sequence is TGTGCCAGCAGTTTCCCACAGCGGTCCTCTGGAAACACCATATATTTT. Complete variable domain (other parts from reference TRBV28 and TRBJ1-3): DVKVTQSSRYLVKRTGEKVFLECVQDMDHENMFWYRQDPGLGLRLIYFSYDVKMKEKGDIPEGYSVSREKKERFSLILESASTNQTSMYLCASSFPQRSSGNTIYFGEGSWLTVV.

The chain carries TRBV7-9 and TRBJ1-2; possibly TRBD1 for D (5 bases). The CDR3 contains 16 residues. The germline V gene has CDR1 SEHNR and CDR2 FQNEAQ (reference sequence). The ends were cut back, 5 bases at V and 4 bases at J, with 20 bases in the middle. In DNA form, the CDR3 reads TGTGCCAGCAGCCCGCCCTTGACAGAACGGAGCTATGGCTACACCTTC. Translating it yields CASSPPLTERSYGYTF.

The rearrangement joins TRBV13 to TRBJ2-1; 10 positions agree with TRBD1. Germline loops: CDR1 PRHDT, CDR2 FYEKMQ (reference sequence). The V segment lost 4 bases and the J segment 3 bases; nucleotides outside the gene matches: 3. The CDR3 has 15 residues. The CDR3 bases are TGTGCCAGCAGCTCCGGACAGGGGGACTACAATGAGCAGTTCTTC. Amino acid sequence: CASSSGQGDYNEQFF.

V gene TRBV7-8 combines with J gene TRBJ1-5, with 8 bases fitting TRBD1. Trimming took 5 bases from V and 3 from J; bases not matched to a gene: 3. CDR3 length: 14 residues. In germline, CDR1 is SGHVS, CDR2 FQNEAQ. The CDR3: CASSPDRANQPQHF. The CDR3 nucleotides read TGTGCCAGCAGCCCGGACAGGGCCAATCAGCCCCAGCATTTT.

The chain joins TRBV27 to TRBJ2-5, with 8 bases fitting TRBD2. This CDR3 spans 15 amino acids. V trimming: 5 bases; J trimming: 5 bases; junction bases outside the gene matches: 10. Germline CDR1 MNHEY, CDR2 SMNVEV (reference sequence). The CDR3 bases are TGTGCCAGCAGTCCACGCCCCGGGACTAGGGAGACCCAGTACTTC. Amino acid sequence: CASSPRPGTRETQYF.

The chain joins TRBV28 to TRBJ1-1; tentatively, D is TRBD1 (5 bases). Trimming pared 4 bases from V and 4 bases from J, leaving 10 bases between. CDR1 is MDHEN, CDR2 SYDVKM, per germline. The CDR3 has 13 amino acids. CDR3 sequence reads: CASSSMGGTEAFF. CDR3 nucleotide sequence: TGTGCCAGCAGTTCTATGGGGGGCACTGAAGCTTTCTTT.

This sequence joins TRBV2 and TRBJ1-1; 7 bases fit TRBD1. The V and J ends lost 5 bases and 0 bases, in that order; junction bases with no gene match: 6. The CDR3 length is 15 residues. Germline loops: CDR1 SNHLY, CDR2 FYNNEI. The CDR3 nucleotides are TGTGCCAGCAGTCCGAAGGGGGCGTTGAACACTGAAGCTTTCTTT. This sequence encodes CASSPKGALNTEAFF.

This clone was observed a handful of times. The V call is TRBV6-5, the J call TRBJ1-1; unclear D gene. The CDR3 length is 11 residues. The V end was cut by 10 bases, the J end by 4 bases, with 10 bases between. Germline CDR1 reads MNHEY; CDR2 reads SVGAGI. CDR3 DNA: TGTGCCACCTGGTTAGGCACTGAAGCTTTCTTT. Protein product: CATWLGTEAFF.

On this clone: Other nucleotide sequences from this sample produce the same CDR3. The chain uses TRBV27 and TRBJ1-4; D gene uncertain. This CDR3 spans 14 amino acids. Germline V gene data show CDR1 as MNHEY and CDR2 as SMNVEV (reference sequence). Trimming took off 3 bases at V and 2 bases at J, with 7 bases between the two ends. This chain's CDR3 is CASSLRATNEKLFF. The CDR3 region has the DNA TGTGCCAGCAGTTTGAGGGCGACTAATGAAAAACTGTTTTTT.

The rearrangement joins TRBV7-9 to TRBJ2-3; D ambiguous. CDR1 and CDR2 from the germline V gene are SEHNR and FQNEAQ (reference sequence). V was shortened by 0 bases and J by 4 bases, with 8 bases between the two germline ends. The CDR3 is made up of 14 amino acids. The CDR3 here is CASSLAAGPDTQYF. The CDR3 DNA is TGTGCCAGCAGCTTAGCTGCAGGCCCAGATACGCAGTATTTT. The entire variable domain, with the rest obtained from reference TRBV7-9 and TRBJ2-3, is as follows: DTGVSQNPRHKITKRGQNVTFRCDPISEHNRLYWYRQTLGQGPEFLTYFQNEAQLEKSRLLSDRFSAERPKGSFSTLEIQRTEQGDSAMYLCASSLAAGPDTQYFGPGTRLTVL.

The table lists this clone with a count of one. The chain combines TRBV27 with TRBJ2-7; TRBD2 is a possible D gene (5 bases). The CDR3 sequence is 16 residues long. CDR1 MNHEY and CDR2 SMNVEV come from the germline V gene (reference sequence). The V and J ends lost 0 bases and 4 bases respectively, with 16 bases between them. CDR3 coding DNA: TGTGCCAGCAGTTTATCAGGGCTCCCGGGGTGGTACGAGCAGTACTTC. It codes for CASSLSGLPGWYEQYF.

In its sample, this clone was seen once. V gene TRBV2 combines with J gene TRBJ2-6; D unresolved. The CDR3 loop spans 18 amino acids. The germline V gene has CDR1 SNHLY and CDR2 FYNNEI. Trimming removed 2 bases at V and 0 bases at J, with 14 bases between. In DNA, the CDR3 is TGTGCCAGCAGTGAAAGGTTACAGACTCTCTCTGGGGCCAACGTCCTGACTTTC. It specifies CASSERLQTLSGANVLTF.

This chain joins TRBV7-9 and TRBJ2-7; 8 positions agree with TRBD2. With V trimmed by 3 bases and J by 0 bases, 7 bases remained unmatched. The CDR3 length is 16 residues. Looked up from germline, CDR1 is SEHNR and CDR2 is FQNEAQ (reference sequence). The CDR3 loop reads CASSFLSGTSSYEQYF. Written as DNA, the CDR3 is TGTGCCAGCAGCTTCCTTAGCGGGACGAGCTCCTACGAGCAGTACTTC. Complete variable domain (other parts from reference TRBV7-9 and TRBJ2-7): DTGVSQNPRHKITKRGQNVTFRCDPISEHNRLYWYRQTLGQGPEFLTYFQNEAQLEKSRLLSDRFSAERPKGSFSTLEIQRTEQGDSAMYLCASSFLSGTSSYEQYFGPGTRLTVT.

This chain uses TRBV10-2 with TRBJ2-7; TRBD2 aligns across 7 bases. Germline assignment: CDR1 WSHSY and CDR2 SAAADI. This CDR3 is 13 amino acids long. With V trimmed by 4 bases and J by 3 bases, 3 bases remained unmatched. CDR3 nucleotide sequence: TGCGCCAGCAGTGTAGGGACTAACTACGAGCAGTACTTC. It specifies CASSVGTNYEQYF.

The rearrangement joins TRBV7-2 to TRBJ1-1, with D perhaps TRBD1 (5 bases). Trimming left V 1 base short and J 7 bases short, with 10 bases between. Germline lookup yields CDR1 SGHTA and CDR2 FQGNSA. This CDR3 has 13 amino acids. In DNA, the CDR3 is TGTGCCAGCAGCTTAGGATGGGGGGTTGAAGCTTTCTTT. It specifies CASSLGWGVEAFF.

The chain recombines TRBV15 with TRBJ2-3, with TRBD1 as a possible D gene (6 bases). This CDR3 spans 14 amino acids. CDR1 and CDR2 (germline): LNHNV, YYDKDF (reference sequence). The V and J ends lost 3 bases and 2 bases respectively, with 9 bases between them. The CDR3 DNA reads TGTGCCACCAGCAGGACAGGACACACAGATACGCAGTATTTT. Residues: CATSRTGHTDTQYF.

V is TRBV5-1 and J is TRBJ2-7; TRBD1 agrees at 7 bases. V was clipped by 4 bases and J by 0 bases; unmatched bases: 4. CDR1 is SGHRS, CDR2 YFSETQ, per germline. This CDR3 contains 14 residues. CDR3 nucleotides: TGCGCCAGCAGCCCCCGGGACAGCTCCTACGAGCAGTACTTC. It specifies CASSPRDSSYEQYF. The complete variable domain, with remaining parts taken from reference TRBV5-1 and TRBJ2-7, reads KAGVTQTPRYLIKTRGQQVTLSCSPISGHRSVSWYQQTPGQGLQFLFEYFSETQRNKGNFPGRFSGRQFSNSRSEMNVSTLELGDSALYLCASSPRDSSYEQYFGPGTRLTVT.

The chain employs TRBV11-3 and TRBJ2-1; 7 nucleotides line up with TRBD2. The CDR3 spans 11 residues. Germline V lookup: CDR1 SGHNT, CDR2 YENEEA. The trim removed 11 bases at V and 8 bases at J, leaving 6 bases unmatched. This chain's CDR3 is CASTRGDEQFF. CDR3 nucleotide sequence: TGTGCCTCCACTCGGGGGGATGAGCAGTTCTTC. The variable domain in full, with the rest retrieved from reference TRBV11-3 and TRBJ2-1, is EAGVVQSPRYKIIEKKQPVAFWCNPISGHNTLYWYLQNLGQGPELLIRYENEEAVDDSQLPKDRFSAERLKGVDSTLKIQPAELGDSAVYLCASTRGDEQFFGPGTRLTVL.

This rearrangement joins TRBV13 to TRBJ2-5, with 9 bases matching TRBD1. Germline assignment: CDR1 PRHDT and CDR2 FYEKMQ (reference sequence). The CDR3 loop spans 16 amino acids. V was clipped by 5 bases and J by 1 base; unmatched bases: 8. CDR3 nucleotide sequence: TGTGCCAGCAGCCCCTGGACAGGGGAAAGCCAAGAGACCCAGTACTTC. Encoded protein: CASSPWTGESQETQYF.